Listed below are T cell receptor beta chains from one sample, sequenced in a study of cytomegalovirus exposure and HLA in healthy donors. The data were produced by immunoSEQ multiplex PCR, yet TCRdb's version contains in-frame clones alone and is incomplete. The sample consists of approximately 190,000 clones, roughly 76% of them appearing once. The specimen was PBMCs. The receptors were sampled from a woman aged 30 to 39 in good health and CMV-seropositive. Each CDR3 is given with its conserved first and last residue. D genes are given only for firm matches. Clone size is given for some rows only: seen once, a few or many times, or a class if the clone is expanded.

- | TRBJ2-7 | TRBV29-1 | once | TGCAGCGTTACCCCCGGGACACTTCCCTACGAGCAGTACTTC | CSVTPGTLPYEQYF
- | TRBJ1-2 | TRBV11-2 | - | TGTGCCAGCAGCGCCCATGTAGAAGGGGACTATGGCTACACCTTC | CASSAHVEGDYGYTF
- | TRBJ2-3 | TRBV28 | - | TGTGCCAGCGTATTATCGGGAGCCATGGCGCAGTATTTT | CASVLSGAMAQYF
TRBD2 | TRBJ2-7 | TRBV9 | few | TGTGCCAGCAGCGTAGTGGCTAGCGGTGGTGGAGAGCAGTACTTC | CASSVVASGGGEQYF
TRBD2 | TRBJ2-7 | TRBV28 | - | TGTGCCAGCAGCGGGGGGGGTGACAGACGGATTTACGAGCAGTACTTC | CASSGGGDRRIYEQYF
TRBD1 | TRBJ2-7 | TRBV6-6 | - | TGTGCCAGCAGATTGGGACAGGGACCCTACGAGCAGTACTTC | CASRLGQGPYEQYF
TRBD1 | TRBJ1-1 | TRBV27 | - | TGTGCCAGCAGGGCGGGACAGGAGTTGAACACTGAAGCTTTCTTT | CASRAGQELNTEAFF
TRBD2 | TRBJ2-7 | TRBV7-2 | - | TGTGCCAGCAGCGAACAACTAGCGGTTACCTACGAGCAGTACTTC | CASSEQLAVTYEQYF
TRBD1 | TRBJ2-1 | TRBV4-1 | few | TGCGCCAGCAGCCAGGTCCCGGGACAGGGGAATGAGCAGTTCTTC | CASSQVPGQGNEQFF
- | TRBJ1-1 | TRBV18 | - | TGTGCCAGCTCATCACGGGACACCACTGAAGCTTTCTTT | CASSSRDTTEAFF
- | TRBJ2-5 | TRBV2 | few | TGTGCCAGCACCGGGGTGGGGGAGACCCAGTACTTC | CASTGVGETQYF
- | TRBJ2-5 | TRBV10-2 | - | TGCGCCAGCAGTGACTATTTGACACTAGAGACCCAGTACTTC | CASSDYLTLETQYF
TRBD1 | TRBJ1-2 | TRBV2 | - | TGTGCCAGCAGCCTACAGGGGGTGGACGGCTACACCTTC | CASSLQGVDGYTF
- | TRBJ2-6 | TRBV5-1 | - | TGCGCCAGCAGCTTCTCCATCCAGGCAGGGGGGGCCAACGTCCTGACTTTC | CASSFSIQAGGANVLTF
- | TRBJ1-2 | TRBV4-1 | - | TGCGCCAGCAGCCTGCGTGCCAACTATGGCTACACCTTC | CASSLRANYGYTF
- | TRBJ1-5 | TRBV7-9 | few | TGTGCCAGCAGCTTAGAGGGCAGGGGAAGGGATCAGCCCCAGCATTTT | CASSLEGRGRDQPQHF
- | TRBJ2-7 | TRBV29-1 | - | TGCAGCGTTGCCGTCAGGACAAGGGAGCAGTACTTC | CSVAVRTREQYF
- | TRBJ2-1 | TRBV5-1 | - | TGCGCCAGCAGCTCGAACCCGGGGTCCTACAATGAGCAGTTCTTC | CASSSNPGSYNEQFF
- | TRBJ1-1 | TRBV11-1 | - | TGTGCCAGCAGCTTAGAAGGGGGTCGGTACACTGAAGCTTTCTTT | CASSLEGGRYTEAFF
- | TRBJ2-2 | TRBV7-2 | - | TGTGCCAGCAGCCTGCGGGACTCCGGAACCGGGGAGCTGTTTTTT | CASSLRDSGTGELFF
- | TRBJ1-5 | TRBV27 | - | TGTGCCAACAGTTTGAAGGGGTATCAGCCCCAGCATTTT | CANSLKGYQPQHF
TRBD1 | TRBJ1-2 | TRBV9 | - | TGTGCCAGCTCCCGAGCCGGGACAGGTTATGGCTACACCTTC | CASSRAGTGYGYTF
- | TRBJ2-1 | TRBV7-3 | few | TGTGCCAGCAGCTTATCGGGTGGGTCTGAGCAGTTCTTC | CASSLSGGSEQFF
- | TRBJ1-5 | TRBV2 | few | TGTGCCAGCAGGGCCCTCAGTGACAATCAGCCCCAGCATTTT | CASRALSDNQPQHF
- | TRBJ1-4 | TRBV6-5 | few | TGTGCCAGCAGTTACGGAAGGGGCCGTAGGGAAAAACTGTTTTTT | CASSYGRGRREKLFF
- | TRBJ2-1 | TRBV29-1 | once | TGCAGCGCCCTGGGACAATTTGTAAACAATGAGCAGTTCTTC | CSALGQFVNNEQFF
TRBD2 | TRBJ2-1 | TRBV4-3 | - | TGCGCCAGCAGCCAAGATTCCTATGGCCTAGCGGGCCCCAATGAGCAGTTCTTC | CASSQDSYGLAGPNEQFF
- | TRBJ1-2 | TRBV14 | - | TGTGCCAGCAGCCACAGGAGGGGTTCGGGCTATGGCTACACCTTC | CASSHRRGSGYGYTF
TRBD2 | TRBJ2-7 | TRBV28 | - | TGTGCCAGCAGTTTACTAGCGGGAGTGAGCGAGCAGTACTTC | CASSLLAGVSEQYF
TRBD1 | TRBJ1-1 | TRBV5-1 | - | TGCGCCAGCAGCTCTTGGACAGGGGGCGAATTTGAAGCTTTCTTT | CASSSWTGGEFEAFF
- | TRBJ1-4 | TRBV7-9 | - | TGTGCCAGCAGCTTAGGGAGGCCTCCAAGGAATGAAAAACTGTTTTTT | CASSLGRPPRNEKLFF
TRBD1 | TRBJ1-4 | TRBV5-1 | few | TGCGCCAGCAGCAGAGAACAGGGGGCGGAAAAACTGTTTTTT | CASSREQGAEKLFF
- | TRBJ2-1 | TRBV10-3 | - | TGTGCCATCAGGGACGGACAGAATGAGCAGTTCTTC | CAIRDGQNEQFF
- | TRBJ1-6 | TRBV19 | - | TGTGCCAGTAGTATAGAGGGGCAGTATAATTCACCCCTCCACTTT | CASSIEGQYNSPLHF
TRBD2 | TRBJ2-3 | TRBV29-1 | - | TGCAGCGCTTTAGGGATTAGCGGGAGCGGCGCGGATACGCAGTATTTT | CSALGISGSGADTQYF
TRBD1 | TRBJ2-7 | TRBV5-6 | - | TGTGCCAGCAGCTCAGGGGGATGGTACGAGCAGTACTTC | CASSSGGWYEQYF
- | TRBJ2-1 | TRBV7-9 | - | TGTGCCAGCAGCTACCCCGGACGGGGAATGGTTGGGCAGTTCTTC | CASSYPGRGMVGQFF
- | TRBJ1-1 | TRBV7-2 | - | TGTGCCAGCAGCTTATTCTATGGTTCTGAAGCTTTCTTT | CASSLFYGSEAFF
- | TRBJ1-2 | TRBV15 | - | TGTGCCACCAGCAGAGCCGCAGGGACAACTCGTGGCTACACCTTC | CATSRAAGTTRGYTF
TRBD2 | TRBJ2-7 | TRBV11-2 | - | TGTGCCAGCAGCTTGAGTAGCGGGGGGCTGGTCGACGAGCAGTACTTC | CASSLSSGGLVDEQYF
TRBD2 | TRBJ2-1 | TRBV6-5 | - | TGTGCCAGCACTGGACTAGTCAATGAGCAGTTCTTC | CASTGLVNEQFF
- | TRBJ1-4 | TRBV19 | few | TGTGCCAGCCGCGCTAAGGGGCTCGGTAATGAAAAACTGTTTTTT | CASRAKGLGNEKLFF
TRBD2 | TRBJ2-1 | TRBV4-1 | - | TGCGCCAGCAGCCAATCTCCCGGGACTAGCTACAATGAGCAGTTCTTC | CASSQSPGTSYNEQFF
- | TRBJ1-3 | TRBV7-2 | - | TGTGCCAGCACCTTTCCGGGGGATTCATCTGGAAACACCATATATTTT | CASTFPGDSSGNTIYF
- | TRBJ1-1 | TRBV6-6 | few | TGTGCCAGCAGTTACTGGGGGCAGACTGAAGCTTTCTTT | CASSYWGQTEAFF